This TCR beta chain is from a study of shared clonotypes between healthy human individuals. Study-level findings and limits: A handful of donors showed sharing of about 4.8% of naive CD4 clonotypes. Relative to memory subsets, naive subsets generally showed larger estimated richness.

V lost 2 bases to trimming and J lost 9 bases, with 6 bases between them. Germline CDR1 SNHLY, CDR2 FYNNEI. This CDR3 comprises 11 residues. Healthy HIV-negative adults without recent acute infections or vaccinations served as donors. The study separated CD4+ cells into CD45RA+ naive and CD45RA-negative memory subsets. Notes on this clone: Antigen specificity is unknown.

Profiled with immunoSEQ multiplex PCR; TCRdb holds only in-frame clones, not every one. The sample has about 1.1 million clones; around 82% are singletons. The sample was memory CD4+ T cells from PBMCs. As for subset: CD45RA-negative fraction. V gene TRBV2 combines with J gene TRBJ2-3; D not resolved. The receptor was derived from a man between 18 and 35 years old in good health. Some clones in this sample may be carry-over from other donors' samples. DNA for the CDR3: TGTGCCAGCAGTGAAACGAGGACGCAGTATTTT. Its translation: CASSETRTQYF.